This entry describes one T cell receptor (beta chain). Antigen: not known. The entry originates in a study of monozygotic twins with inflammatory bowel disease. General study findings and limits: Researchers report that IBD patients shared fewer clonotypes with others than healthy twins, especially amid disease activity.

Blood, under 3 ml, was drawn per donor. CDR1 SGHNT and CDR2 YYREEE come from the germline V gene (reference sequence). This CDR3 has 14 amino acids. Eight separate reactions per sample served to make cDNA. During cDNA synthesis, UMIs that each contained a 6-nucleotide sample barcode were added by means of template switching. No DNA is given; TCRdb re-called the 5' RACE reads and lists each CDR3 protein once. The listing contains 190,000 or so distinct CDR3 sequences. Sequenced sample: blood. The TCR comes from a human donor with ulcerative colitis or Crohn's disease, or a healthy co-twin of an affected twin (not recorded which). The genes are TRBV5-4 and TRBJ2-7; the TCRdb D gene call, TRBD1, has no DNA to confirm it. The CDR3 loop is CASSFWDRVYEQYF.